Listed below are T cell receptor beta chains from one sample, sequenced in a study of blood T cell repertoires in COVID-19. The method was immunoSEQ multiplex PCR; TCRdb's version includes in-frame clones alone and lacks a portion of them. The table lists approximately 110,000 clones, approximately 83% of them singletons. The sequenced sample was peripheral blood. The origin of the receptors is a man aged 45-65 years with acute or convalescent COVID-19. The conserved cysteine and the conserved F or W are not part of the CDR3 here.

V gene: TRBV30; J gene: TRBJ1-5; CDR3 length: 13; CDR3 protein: AWSKQQGSNQPQH
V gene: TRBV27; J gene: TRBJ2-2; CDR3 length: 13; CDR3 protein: ASSLSSGFAGELF
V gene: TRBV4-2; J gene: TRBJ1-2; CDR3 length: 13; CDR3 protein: ASSQGVGSGYGYT
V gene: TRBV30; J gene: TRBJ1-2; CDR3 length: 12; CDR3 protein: AWPDRGPNYGYT
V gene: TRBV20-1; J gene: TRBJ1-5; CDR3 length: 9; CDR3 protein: SAGRGQPQH
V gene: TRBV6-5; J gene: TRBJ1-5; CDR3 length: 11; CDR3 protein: ASGPKDNQPQH
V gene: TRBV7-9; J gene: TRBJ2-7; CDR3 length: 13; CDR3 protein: ASSLVAGAASEQY
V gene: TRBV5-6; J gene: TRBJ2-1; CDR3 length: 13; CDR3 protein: ASSLALGGYNEQF
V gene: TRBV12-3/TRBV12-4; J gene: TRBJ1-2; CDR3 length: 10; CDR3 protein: ASSLRQADYT
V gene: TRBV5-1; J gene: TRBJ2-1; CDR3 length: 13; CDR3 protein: ASSLVGGAYNEQF
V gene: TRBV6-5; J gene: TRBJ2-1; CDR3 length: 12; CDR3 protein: ASGGAPNYNEQF
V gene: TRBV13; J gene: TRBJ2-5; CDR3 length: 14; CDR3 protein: ASSLKDGTAEETQY
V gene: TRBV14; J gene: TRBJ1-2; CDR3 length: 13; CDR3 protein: ASSQDHRGDYGYT
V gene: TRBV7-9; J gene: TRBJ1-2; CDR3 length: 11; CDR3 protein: ASSGTANYGYT
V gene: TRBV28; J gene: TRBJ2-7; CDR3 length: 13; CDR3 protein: ASSSKVTGKDEQY
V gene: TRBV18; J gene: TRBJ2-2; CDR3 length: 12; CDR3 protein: ASSLRTSTGELF
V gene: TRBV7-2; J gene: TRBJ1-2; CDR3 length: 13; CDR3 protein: ASSPGQGPWRQDT
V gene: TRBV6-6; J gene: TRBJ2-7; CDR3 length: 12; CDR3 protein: ASSRWAEGYEQY
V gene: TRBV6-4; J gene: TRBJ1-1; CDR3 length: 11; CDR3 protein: ASSPDGTRMAF
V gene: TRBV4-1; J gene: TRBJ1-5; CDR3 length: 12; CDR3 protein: ASSQRPGEQPQH
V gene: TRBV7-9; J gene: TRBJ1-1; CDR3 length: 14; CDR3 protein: ASSPYGNSLNTEAF
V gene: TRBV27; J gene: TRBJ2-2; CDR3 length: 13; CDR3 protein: ASTLAGRSTGELF
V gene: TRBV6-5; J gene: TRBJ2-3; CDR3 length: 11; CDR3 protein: ASSPGTFGTQY
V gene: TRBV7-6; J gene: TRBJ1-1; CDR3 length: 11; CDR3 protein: ASRGQPNTEAF
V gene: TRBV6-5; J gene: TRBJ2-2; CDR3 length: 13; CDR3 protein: ASSYSRQGAGELF
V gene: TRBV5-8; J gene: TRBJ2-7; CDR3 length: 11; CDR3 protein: ASSFGGAYEQY
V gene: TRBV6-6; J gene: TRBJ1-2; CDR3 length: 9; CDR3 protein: ASTAQGAYT
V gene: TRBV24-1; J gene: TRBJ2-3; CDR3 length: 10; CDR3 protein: ATKGGTDTQY
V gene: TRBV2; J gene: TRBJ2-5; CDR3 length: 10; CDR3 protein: AGLQGRETQY
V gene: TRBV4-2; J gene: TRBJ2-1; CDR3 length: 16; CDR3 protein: ASSQVWSSGSSYNEQF
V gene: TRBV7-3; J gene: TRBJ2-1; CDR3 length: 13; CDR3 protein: ASSLGGQGVDEQF
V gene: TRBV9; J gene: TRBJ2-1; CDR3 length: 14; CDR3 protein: ASSQASDRGHNEQF
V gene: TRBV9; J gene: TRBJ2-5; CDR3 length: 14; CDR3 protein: ASSLGLAGGQETQY
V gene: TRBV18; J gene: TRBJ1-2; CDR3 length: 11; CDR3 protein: ASSPDSRDGYT
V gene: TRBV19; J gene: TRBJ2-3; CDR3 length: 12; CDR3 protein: ASIGREPPDTQY
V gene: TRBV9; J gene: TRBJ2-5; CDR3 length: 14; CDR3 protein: ASSDPDRGIQETQY
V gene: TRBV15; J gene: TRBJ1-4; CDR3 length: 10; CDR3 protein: ATSRDLEKLF
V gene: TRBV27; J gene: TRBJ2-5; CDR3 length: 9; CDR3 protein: ASGLGGTQY
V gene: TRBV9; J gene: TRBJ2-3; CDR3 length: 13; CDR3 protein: ASSVTGGTTDTQY
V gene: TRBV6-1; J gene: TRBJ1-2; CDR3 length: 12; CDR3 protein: ASSEAGANYGYT
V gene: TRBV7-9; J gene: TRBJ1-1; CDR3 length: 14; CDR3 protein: ASSPQPGQGDTEAF